A single sample gave rise to the 2 T cell receptor beta chains below, sequenced in a study of metastatic and nonmetastatic thyroid tumors. Patients underwent thyroid surgery, and none had received any treatment before it. With MiXCR, TCRdb reprocessed the PCR reads. The table shows 15,000 to 20,000 clones, with about 23% occurring only once. The sample comprised tumor tissue. The source is a male donor with papillary thyroid cancer or a benign thyroid nodule (not recorded which). Some clones in this sample may be carry-over from other donors' samples.

This clone was recorded many times. The V and J genes are TRBV4-1 and TRBJ1-2, with a possible D match to TRBD1 (5 bases). Between the trimmed V and J ends, which lost 0 bases and 2 bases, there was a span of 13 bases. CDR1 and CDR2 from the germline V gene are MGHRA and YSYEKL. This CDR3 is built from 16 residues. The CDR3 bases are TGCGCCAGCAGCCAAGACCAGTATCGGGGCAACTATGGCTACACCTTC. Translated, it gives CASSQDQYRGNYGYTF.

This clone was detected a few times. A much larger clone differs by one base, so this may be a read error. Since no conserved phenylalanine or tryptophan closes the CDR3, a read error is the likely cause. This sample includes further DNA sequences coding for the same CDR3. The J gene is TRBJ2-7, the V gene TRBV18, with D unclear. V dropped 6 bases and J dropped 5 bases, with 14 bases sitting between them. Per the germline V gene, CDR1 is KGHSH and CDR2 is LQKENI. The CDR3 has 13 residues. DNA for the CDR3: TGTGCCAGCTCGGGCGGAACTCATAACGAGCAGTACCTC. This translates into CASSGGTHNEQYL.